This T cell receptor beta chain comes out of a study of metastatic and nonmetastatic thyroid tumors. TCRdb re-clonotyped the PCR reads via MiXCR. The profile shows some 24,000 clones, under 25% of them singletons. At least ten counts were recorded for this clone. Each patient went into thyroid surgery without having received any treatment. The CDR3 has 15 amino acids. Germline assignment: CDR1 DFQATT and CDR2 SNEGSKA (reference sequence). The ends were cut back, 1 base at V and 3 bases at J, with 16 bases in the middle. The chain employs TRBV20-1 and TRBJ2-7; tentative D call: TRBD2 (5 bases). Sequencing was done on a sample of blood. This TCR derives from a male donor with papillary thyroid cancer or a benign thyroid nodule (not recorded which). Some clones in this sample may be carry-over from other donors' samples. The CDR3 coding sequence is TGCAGTGCTAGAGGCTTGGGGAGTTTTTTCTACGAGCAGTACTTC. It encodes CSARGLGSFFYEQYF.